This T cell receptor beta chain was captured by sequencing in a study of blood T cells in healthy people across ages. About this clonotype: What it binds is not known.

The CDR3 is 11 amino acids. Trimming left V 6 bases short and J 7 bases short, with 10 bases between. Germline V gives CDR1 DFQATT, CDR2 SNEGSKA (reference sequence). Study-level points and caveats: PBMCs went unsorted, and a conclusive naive versus antigen-experienced comparison was therefore prevented.

Then a second PCR, running about 7 to 11 cycles, was carried out with a sample-barcoded 5' primer and a J-beta primer mix. TCRdb reprocessed the 5' RACE reads via MiXCR and lists one record per CDR3 protein. Here the sample spans about 940,000 distinct CDR3 sequences, roughly 43% being singletons. Sequenced input: blood. The clonotype comes from a man aged 25-40 years in good health. The chain combines TRBV20-1 with TRBJ2-1; D is uncertain. This CDR3 is CSAPKVNEQFF. The DNA of the CDR3 is TGCAGTGCCCCGAAAGTAAATGAGCAGTTCTTC.